This T cell receptor beta chain was documented in a study of STAT5B mutations in CD4+ large granular lymphocyte leukemia. Buffy coats from healthy blood donors served as controls. J gave up 2 bases and V 4 bases, and 7 bases lay outside the gene matches. Per the germline V gene, CDR1 is SGHDT and CDR2 is YYEEEE. This CDR3 is 17 amino acids long. This was a survey-level run. Authors' methods: A productive frequency of 2.59 x 10-5 was the lowest detectable. Using immunoSEQ multiplex PCR, the repertoire was profiled, and TCRdb retains in-frame clones only, with some absent. The V and J calls and clone size were taken over from that table, and D and trimming were inferred from the DNA. The sample includes 30,000 or so clones, around 76% seen only once; the top ten take approximately 2%.

The receptor was isolated from a human donor in good health. The sequenced sample was CD4+ T cells from blood buffy coats. The chain couples TRBV5-6 to TRBJ2-3, with TRBD2 identical over 13 bases. The CDR3 nucleotides are TGTGCCAGCAGCGTCCCGGGACTAGCGGGATTCACAGATACGCAGTATTTT. Amino acids: CASSVPGLAGFTDTQYF.